The 22 T cell receptor beta chains listed next were all sequenced from one sample in a study of blood T cell repertoires in COVID-19. Generated by immunoSEQ multiplex PCR, the TCRdb table keeps only in-frame clones and is missing some. Of roughly 150,000 clones in the sample, 70% to 90% were seen once. Sequenced input: peripheral blood. The receptor source for this set is a woman aged 60-75 years with COVID-19, enrolled during active disease.

The V gene is TRBV7-9, the J gene TRBJ1-5; perhaps TRBD1 as D (5 bases). The ends were cut back, 3 bases at V and 5 bases at J, with 8 bases in the middle. Germline V gene lookup returns CDR1 SEHNR and CDR2 FQNEAQ (reference sequence). This CDR3 is built from 13 residues. The CDR3 region is CASSFGGDQPQHF. The CDR3 coding sequence is TGTGCCAGCAGCTTCGGGGGGGATCAGCCCCAGCATTTT.

The chain couples TRBV6-5 to TRBJ2-1, with D possibly TRBD1 on 7 matching bases. From germline, CDR1 is MNHEY and CDR2 SVGAGI. The CDR3 extends over 15 amino acids. V was shortened by 6 bases and J by 5 bases, with 17 bases between the two germline ends. This CDR3 reads CASSPGGTLDNEQFF. CDR3 sequence (DNA): TGTGCCAGCAGCCCAGGGGGGACTCTCGACAATGAGCAGTTCTTC.

The chain recombines TRBV7-2 with TRBJ1-5, with D unresolved. The germline V and J ends were trimmed by 5 bases and 1 base, with 12 bases remaining between them. The length of the CDR3 is 15 residues. CDR1 is SGHTA and CDR2 is FQGNSA in the germline V gene. The CDR3 here is CASSLPGRSNQPQHF. As DNA, the CDR3 is TGTGCCAGCAGCCTTCCAGGTAGAAGCAATCAGCCCCAGCATTTT.

The chain joins TRBV6-5 to TRBJ1-1; no reliable D call. The germline V and J ends were trimmed by 0 bases and 5 bases, with 7 bases remaining between them. The CDR3 consists of 13 residues. CDR1 and CDR2 from the germline V gene are MNHEY and SVGAGI. CDR3 bases: TGTGCCAGCAGTTACTCGGGCCGGACTGAAGCTTTCTTT. Its protein product is CASSYSGRTEAFF.

The chain employs TRBV4-1 and TRBJ2-4; 8 nucleotides agree with TRBD1. Germline CDR1 MGHRA, CDR2 YSYEKL. CDR3 length equals 15 residues. The trim removed 1 base at V and 3 bases at J, leaving 2 bases unmatched. CDR3 DNA: TGCGCCAGCAGCCAAGTACAGGGGGGCAAAAACATTCAGTACTTC. As protein: CASSQVQGGKNIQYF.

The chain employs TRBV5-8 and TRBJ1-5; maybe TRBD1 (6 bases). Germline CDR1 is SGHTS and CDR2 is YDEGEE. Between the trimmed V and J ends, which lost 4 bases and 0 bases, there was a span of 14 bases. The CDR3 is 16 residues long. CDR3 in DNA: TGTGCCAGCAGCCCAGGACAGCCAATTAGCAATCAGCCCCAGCATTTT. Translating gives CASSPGQPISNQPQHF.

CDR3 nucleotides: TGTGCCAGCAGTGAAGCGGGAGGAGGGAGAGGCAATCAGCCCCAGCATTTT. It encodes CASSEAGGGRGNQPQHF. This chain links TRBV6-1 with TRBJ1-5; no definite D call. The germline V and J ends were trimmed by 0 bases and 2 bases, with 14 bases remaining between them. The CDR3 consists of 17 residues. Per germline, CDR1 MNHNS and CDR2 SASEGT.

This clone appeared once. The chain combines TRBV5-1 with TRBJ2-2; tentatively, D is TRBD1 (5 bases). Germline V gene lookup returns CDR1 SGHRS and CDR2 YFSETQ. Trimming pared 0 bases from V and 8 bases from J, leaving 8 bases between. The length of the CDR3 is 13 residues. For the CDR3, the DNA is TGCGCCAGCAGCTTGGCTAGGGGAGGGGAGCTGTTTTTT. Translating it yields CASSLARGGELFF. Combining the CDR3 with reference TRBV5-1 and TRBJ2-2 gives the whole variable domain KAGVTQTPRYLIKTRGQQVTLSCSPISGHRSVSWYQQTPGQGLQFLFEYFSETQRNKGNFPGRFSGRQFSNSRSEMNVSTLELGDSALYLCASSLARGGELFFGEGSRLTVL.

The chain couples TRBV10-3 to TRBJ1-5; D may be TRBD1 (6 bases). The V end lost 3 bases, the J end lost 5 bases, and 11 bases lay between the germline ends. Germline values: CDR1 ENHRY, CDR2 SYGVKD. The CDR3 consists of 14 residues. CDR3 residues: CAISEGTLDQPQHF. Written as DNA, the CDR3 is TGTGCCATCAGTGAAGGGACACTTGATCAGCCCCAGCATTTT.

The J gene is TRBJ1-1, the V gene TRBV5-6; maybe TRBD1 (6 bases). CDR1 SGHDT and CDR2 YYEEEE come from the germline V gene. Deletions cut 2 bases from V and 5 bases from J, with 13 bases between. CDR3 length: 14 residues. The DNA for the CDR3 is TGTGCCAGCAGCTTATTCCAGGGGAAGACTGAAGCTTTCTTT. Encoded protein: CASSLFQGKTEAFF.

The gene calls are TRBV6-5 and TRBJ1-4, with a tentative D call TRBD1 (5 bases). The CDR3 has 14 amino acids. Per germline, CDR1 MNHEY and CDR2 SVGAGI. V lost 7 bases and J lost 7, with 16 bases in between. Here the CDR3 reads CASTRGGTGEKLFF. The CDR3 DNA is TGTGCCAGCACTCGTGGGGGGACTGGTGAAAAACTGTTTTTT.

This clone has just one count. The chain combines TRBV2 with TRBJ1-2; D is unresolved. V was pared by 7 bases and J by 4 bases, with 10 bases between. Germline V gene data show CDR1 as SNHLY and CDR2 as FYNNEI. CDR3 length: 12 amino acids. The CDR3 nucleotides are TGTGCCAGCAACGCGGGTAGCTATGGCTACACCTTC. Translated: CASNAGSYGYTF.

This chain links TRBV7-2 with TRBJ1-1, with D possibly TRBD1 on 5 matching bases. V lost 0 bases and J 1 base, leaving 6 bases between the germline ends. The CDR3 is 14 amino acids. The germline CDR1 and CDR2 sequences are SGHTA and FQGNSA. The CDR3, as DNA: TGTGCCAGCAGCTTAGCGGGGCCGAACACTGAAGCTTTCTTT. This gives the protein CASSLAGPNTEAFF. Supplemented by reference TRBV7-2 and TRBJ1-1, the full variable domain reads GAGVSQSPSNKVTEKGKDVELRCDPISGHTALYWYRQSLGQGLEFLIYFQGNSAPDKSGLPSDRFSAERTGGSVSTLTIQRTQQEDSAVYLCASSLAGPNTEAFFGQGTRLTVV.

In DNA, the CDR3 is TGTGCCAGCAGCCAGAGATTCTATGGCTACACCTTC. Its protein is CASSQRFYGYTF. The chain links TRBV3-1 (or the pseudogene TRBV3-2) to TRBJ1-2, with D hard to call. From germline, CDR1 is LGHDT and CDR2 YNNKEL (reference sequence). The CDR3 is 12 amino acids. V lost 3 bases to trimming and J lost 4 bases, with 6 bases between them.

This chain connects TRBV19 to TRBJ1-1; D possibly corresponds to TRBD1 (5 bases). Germline CDR1 and CDR2: LNHDA and SQIVND (reference sequence). The V gene lost 4 bases and the J gene lost 4 bases, with 13 bases spanning the gap. This CDR3 contains 14 residues. The CDR3 bases are TGTGCCAGTAGTAGGGGGGTTGGAGGCACTGAAGCTTTCTTT. Its protein product is CASSRGVGGTEAFF. Looking up the rest from reference TRBV19 and TRBJ1-1 gives the full variable domain: DGGITQSPKYLFRKEGQNVTLSCEQNLNHDAMYWYRQDPGQGLRLIYYSQIVNDFQKGDIAEGYSVSREKKESFPLTVTSAQKNPTAFYLCASSRGVGGTEAFFGQGTRLTVV.

The chain combines TRBV19 with TRBJ1-2; D gene unclear. CDR3 size: 13 residues. Trimming pared 5 bases from V and 4 bases from J, leaving 11 bases between. Germline assignment: CDR1 LNHDA and CDR2 SQIVND (reference sequence). The CDR3 DNA sequence: TGTGCCAGTAGTGGGCAGCTGATCTATGGCTACACCTTC. It is translated as CASSGQLIYGYTF.

The CDR3 DNA reads TGTGCCAGTAGTATGGGACAGGTGAACACTGAAGCTTTCTTT. This gives the protein CASSMGQVNTEAFF. The rearrangement uses TRBV19 and TRBJ1-1; 8 nucleotides align to TRBD1. V lost 3 bases and J lost 0; bases outside the gene matches: 0. The CDR3 sequence is 14 residues long. Looked up from germline, CDR1 is LNHDA and CDR2 is SQIVND (reference sequence).

The V call is TRBV6-1, the J call TRBJ2-2; D perhaps matches TRBD2 (6 bases). CDR3 length: 15 residues. Deletions cut 3 bases from V and 7 bases from J, with 15 bases between. Germline CDR1 reads MNHNS; CDR2 reads SASEGT. The CDR3 region has the DNA TGTGCCAGCAGTGATTTCGGAGGAGGGGTCGGGGAGCTGTTTTTT. This sequence encodes CASSDFGGGVGELFF.

The rearrangement uses TRBV3-1 (or the pseudogene TRBV3-2) and TRBJ1-3, with 8 bases identical to TRBD1. CDR3 length equals 17 residues. The ends lost 9 bases at V and 0 bases at J; junction bases unmatched: 13. Looked up from germline, CDR1 is LGHDT and CDR2 is YNNKEL (reference sequence). CDR3 nucleotide sequence: TGTGCCAGTACAGGGGGATTGGGCGGATTCTCTGGAAACACCATATATTTT. It encodes CASTGGLGGFSGNTIYF.

The V call is TRBV4-1, the J call TRBJ1-5, with D unclear. Germline CDR1 MGHRA, CDR2 YSYEKL. This CDR3 is 14 amino acids long. The V and J ends lost 0 bases and 12 bases respectively, with 15 bases between them. CDR3 DNA sequence: TGCGCCAGCAGCCAAGAAGAGGGCCTCGGTAACCAGCATTTT. Translation: CASSQEEGLGNQHF.

The chain carries TRBV7-3 and TRBJ2-7, with D tentatively TRBD2 (5 bases). Germline V CDR1 and CDR2: SGHTA, FQGTGA. The CDR3 spans 16 residues. The V end lost 5 bases, the J end lost 5 bases, and 22 bases lay between the germline ends. Here the CDR3 DNA reads TGTGCCAGCAGCCTCGTTGCGAGTGAGGGAAGGAACGAGCAGTACTTC. This translates into CASSLVASEGRNEQYF.

The chain combines TRBV12-3 or TRBV12-4 with TRBJ1-5, with D possibly TRBD1 on 6 matching bases. The CDR3 contains 13 residues. V lost 4 bases to trimming and J lost 9 bases, with 13 bases between them. In nucleotides, the CDR3 is TGTGCCAGCAGTTACCAACAGGGCACGCCCCAGCATTTT. Protein: CASSYQQGTPQHF.